This TCR beta chain stems from a study of cytomegalovirus exposure and HLA in healthy donors. Findings and limits, study-wide: In a later analysis, TCR beta V- and J-gene trimming was associated with a missense DCLRE1C variant. Some V segments, including TRBV6-2 and TRBV6-3, were excluded as indistinguishable.

This CDR3 has 13 amino acids. Germline V gene lookup returns CDR1 SGHVS and CDR2 FQNEAQ. The V end lost 2 bases, the J end lost 4 bases, and 8 bases lay between the germline ends. This PCR relied on a set of 60 Vbeta primers and 13 Jbeta primers. Profiled with immunoSEQ multiplex PCR; TCRdb holds only in-frame clones, not every one. Here the sample spans just over 150,000 clones, about 65% being singletons. As to this clone: Antigen unknown.

The sequencing sample was made of PBMCs. The V and J genes are TRBV7-8 and TRBJ1-1; D not resolved. The receptor was derived from a man aged 40-49 years in good health and CMV-seropositive. CDR3 loop: CASSLLQVTEAFF. The CDR3, as DNA: TGTGCCAGCAGCTTACTCCAGGTCACTGAAGCTTTCTTT.